The 7 T cell receptor beta chains below all came from one sample that was sequenced in a study of post-analysis software for immune sequencing data. Overall study findings and caveats: Comparison of patients with controls showed five TRBV segments more frequent in patients, TRBV5-6, TRBV5-1 and TRBV20-1 among them.

Libraries were made from TCR beta cDNA, and they carried unique molecular identifiers. MiXCR, applied by TCRdb to the PCR reads, yields one record per CDR3 protein. Among about 540,000 distinct CDR3 sequences, around 34% were seen once, and the ten largest hold under 7%. The antigens for these receptors are not known. Input material: blood. The receptors were sampled from a girl aged 2-17 years with multiple sclerosis.

This chain joins TRBV6-5 and TRBJ1-2; no clear D gene. The CDR3 is made up of 15 amino acids. Per the germline V gene, CDR1 is MNHEY and CDR2 is SVGAGI. The V gene lost 0 bases and the J gene lost 0 bases, with 8 bases spanning the gap. CDR3 region: CASSYSGPANYGYTF. The CDR3 region has the DNA TGTGCCAGCAGTTACTCGGGCCCAGCTAACTATGGCTACACCTTC.

The sample holds a few counts of this clonotype. The CDR3 sequence: CASSLPQGQVDDYGYTF. CDR3 sequence (DNA): TGCGCCAGCAGCCTTCCCCAGGGACAGGTGGATGACTATGGCTACACCTTC. The V and J genes are TRBV4-1 and TRBJ1-2; TRBD1 aligns across 8 bases. The CDR3 is 17 amino acids. V lost 4 bases to trimming and J lost 3 bases; unmatched junction nucleotides: 13. In germline, CDR1 is MGHRA, CDR2 YSYEKL.

Remarks on this clonotype: One junction end disagrees with the germline gene, perhaps due to a read error. V is TRBV15 and J is TRBJ1-1; D call uncertain. Germline V gene sequence: CDR1 LNHNV, CDR2 YYDKDF (reference sequence). The CDR3 length is 15 residues. The CDR3 region has the DNA TGTGCCGCCAGCAGTGGTCCGAACCCCCCGACGCGGGCTTTCTTT. It specifies CAASSGPNPPTRAFF.

This clonotype was recorded a few times. A junction end diverges from the germline sequence, so it may reflect a read error. The V and J genes are TRBV29-1 and TRBJ2-4; 10 nucleotides align to TRBD1. CDR1 and CDR2 (germline): SQVTM, ANQGSEA. The CDR3 totals 13 residues. CDR3 residues: CSVEGQGENIQYF. The CDR3 DNA reads as TGCAGCGTCGAAGGACAGGGGGAAAACATTCAGTACTTC.

This clonotype was seen a handful of times. The chain uses TRBV5-1 and TRBJ2-7; TRBD1 matches at 9 bases. Germline V gene data show CDR1 as SGHRS and CDR2 as YFSETQ. The J segment lost 3 bases and the V segment lost 5 bases, leaving 6 bases of the junction unmatched. The CDR3 totals 14 residues. CDR3 in DNA: TGCGCCAGCAGGGACCGGGACAGGGACTACGAGCAGTACTTC. This codes for CASRDRDRDYEQYF.

The chain links TRBV20-1 to TRBJ2-5, with TRBD2 identical over 8 bases. The assigned J gene may be wrong: the sequence end matches TRBJ2-1 better. CDR3 size: 14 residues. CDR1 DFQATT and CDR2 SNEGSKA come from the germline V gene (reference sequence). CDR3 protein: CSALPGGPQETQFF. CDR3 coding DNA: TGCAGTGCTCTACCGGGGGGGCCCCAAGAGACCCAGTTCTTC.

The chain combines TRBV6-6 with TRBJ2-1; perhaps TRBD1 as D (5 bases). This CDR3 is 13 amino acids long. V lost 7 bases, J lost 5 bases, and 12 bases lay in between. CDR1 is MNHNY and CDR2 is SVGAGI in the germline V gene (reference sequence). CDR3 coding DNA: TGTGCCAGCATGGGGCCTACGGACAATGAGCAGTTCTTC. Encoded protein: CASMGPTDNEQFF.